This note documents a single T cell receptor beta chain sequence. Its antigen is not known. The germline V and J ends were trimmed by 3 bases and 3 bases, with 16 bases remaining between them. Germline V gene data show CDR1 as SGHRS and CDR2 as YFSETQ. The CDR3 runs to 16 residues. This entry comes from a study of monozygotic twins with cystic fibrosis. Findings and caveats of the study: Age, concordance and disease severity did not associate with shared CDR3 numbers.

The data were produced by immunoSEQ multiplex PCR, yet TCRdb's version contains in-frame clones alone and is incomplete. The repertoire includes 30,000 to 40,000 clones, 66% of them detected once, and about 0.8% sits in the top ten. Input material: blood. The chain carries TRBV5-1 and TRBJ2-1, with a possible D match to TRBD2 (7 bases). The clonotype comes from a girl between 5 and 17 years old with cystic fibrosis. The CDR3 loop is CASSSGAGVFYNEQFF. CDR3 DNA: TGCGCCAGCAGCTCAGGGGCGGGAGTATTCTACAATGAGCAGTTCTTC.